This TCR beta chain emerged from a study of a mutant IDH1 vaccine in newly diagnosed glioma (dated by TCRdb to about 2021). Regarding the study in general: Eight vaccinations were administered to patients in weeks 1, 3, 5, 7, 11, 15, 19 and 23, corresponding to visits V03 through V10. Vaccination started 4-6 weeks after radiotherapy alone, or was given together with temozolomide cycles in the groups whose treatment included chemotherapy. Prior to enrollment, patients had been given standard therapy consisting of radiotherapy alone, temozolomide alone, or radiochemotherapy with temozolomide, with the combination given to most patients. Longitudinal TCRB deep sequencing was done for 25 treated patients, wherever samples were available for exploratory analyses. The approximately 29 treated patients were 62.5% male and roughly 40% female, with a mean age of roughly 40 years. Peripheral blood samples were drawn at six visits, namely V03 (baseline), V05, V07, V10, V12 and V13. Findings and caveats that apply to the study as a whole: It was noted by the authors that analyses of patient blood samples could not be reproduced owing to sample limitations. Across multiple MHC alleles, vaccine-induced immune responses were seen in approximately 93% of patients. PBMC samples for TCRB deep sequencing were selected based on availability. Changes in the top peripheral T cell clonotypes picked up by TCRB sequencing did not appear to be linked to pseudoprogression.

On this clone: It has no known antigen specificity. No much larger clonotype is one base removed from it; base qualities were not supplied.

To prepare the library, the immunoSEQ multiplex PCR assay was applied. Rearranged TCR beta chain sequences were amplified using the hsTCRB Kit according to the manufacturer's protocol. Sequencing of TCRB libraries was carried out on an Illumina MiSeq. The authors' analysis ran thus. Demultiplexing, trimming and gene mapping were performed with the kit vendor's proprietary platform. What TCRdb holds here is the immuneACCESS table cut down to in-frame rearrangements. Part of the clones is not present; checked against another copy, under half of the missing clones reflect an unresolved V gene, and the others are unexplained. The V and J calls and clone size are taken from that table; D and trimming were inferred from the DNA. The sample has about 51,000 clones on record, about three quarters of them singletons. Of the sample, 5.2% is held by the ten largest clones. Taken with the paper, the label for time point translates to: week 5, during vaccination. Each vaccine dose, consisting of 300 ug of a 20-mer mutant IDH1 peptide in Montanide, was administered subcutaneously with topical imiquimod. The donors had newly diagnosed IDH1-mutant astrocytomas of WHO grade 3 or 4 that showed loss of nuclear ATRX. The samples were drawn from NOA16, a multicentre, single-arm, open-label phase I trial in Germany that tested a mutant IDH1 peptide vaccine in humans for the first time. The DNeasy Blood and Tissue Kit was used to extract genomic DNA from EDTA blood for TCRB sequencing.

This sequence originates from a man aged 50-59 years with glioma. Sequencing was performed on PBMCs, taken from a glioma patient whose treatment included an IDH1 peptide vaccine.

CDR3 region: CAWARTANYGYTF. Here is the DNA: TGTGCCTGGGCTCGGACAGCTAACTATGGCTACACCTTC. The chain is made from TRBV30 and TRBJ1-2, and TRBD1 may be the D gene, going by 6 matching bases. The germline V gene (reference sequence) sets CDR1 to GTSNPN and CDR2 to SVGIG. The CDR3 spans 13 residues, from the cysteine through the phenylalanine. CDR3 DNA is the only sequence kept; it has 39 bases, read in frame from the first base. The trim is 5 bases for V and 0 bases for J, with a gap of 10 bases between the germline ends.